This TCR beta chain was sequenced for a study of T cells in Graves' hyperthyroidism and ophthalmopathy. In the study overall: Peripheral blood sampling occurred at initial diagnosis, before any treatment.

This CDR3 has 18 residues. V was pared by 2 bases and J by 3 bases, with 11 bases of the junction left unmatched. Template material for amplifying TCR beta CDR3 regions consisted of RNA transcripts. The HTBI primer set drove a first-round RT-PCR of the TCR CDR3. TCRdb redid the calling of the multiplex PCR reads with MiXCR, one entry per CDR3 protein. The sample contains 500,000 to 650,000 distinct CDR3 sequences, 13% to 15% of which appear only once. Ophthalmopathy in the patients scored at least 3 on Clinical Activity Score and at least 4 on NOSPECS grade, lasting under 3 months. Clinical symptoms, serum thyroxine, TRAb, thyroid ultrasound and orbital computed tomography informed diagnoses. The authors took PBMCs from over 8.5 ml fresh peripheral blood.

The sequenced sample was blood. This TCR was sampled from a woman in her forties or fifties with Graves' ophthalmopathy. V and J are TRBV5-7 and TRBJ2-2; 9 positions agree with TRBD1. TRBV5-7 is an open reading frame whose function is uncertain. The CDR3 is CASSFEPPGQGHTGELFF. The CDR3, as DNA: TGTGCCAGCAGCTTTGAACCCCCGGGACAGGGTCACACCGGGGAGCTGTTTTTT.